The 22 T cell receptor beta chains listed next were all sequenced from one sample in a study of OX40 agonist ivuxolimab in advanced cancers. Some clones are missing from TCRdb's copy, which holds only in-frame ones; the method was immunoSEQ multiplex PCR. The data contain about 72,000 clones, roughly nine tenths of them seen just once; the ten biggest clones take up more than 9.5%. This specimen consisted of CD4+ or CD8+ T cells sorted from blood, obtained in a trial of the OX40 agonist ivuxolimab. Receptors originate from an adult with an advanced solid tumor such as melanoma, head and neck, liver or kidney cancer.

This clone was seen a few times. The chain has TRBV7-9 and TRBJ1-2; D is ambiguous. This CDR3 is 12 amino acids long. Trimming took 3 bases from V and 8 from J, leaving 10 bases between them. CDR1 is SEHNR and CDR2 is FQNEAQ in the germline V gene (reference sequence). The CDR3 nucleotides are TGTGCCAGCAGCTTCGGGGTACGGGGCTACACCTTC. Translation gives CASSFGVRGYTF. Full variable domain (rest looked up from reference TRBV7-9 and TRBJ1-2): DTGVSQNPRHKITKRGQNVTFRCDPISEHNRLYWYRQTLGQGPEFLTYFQNEAQLEKSRLLSDRFSAERPKGSFSTLEIQRTEQGDSAMYLCASSFGVRGYTFGSGTRLTVV.

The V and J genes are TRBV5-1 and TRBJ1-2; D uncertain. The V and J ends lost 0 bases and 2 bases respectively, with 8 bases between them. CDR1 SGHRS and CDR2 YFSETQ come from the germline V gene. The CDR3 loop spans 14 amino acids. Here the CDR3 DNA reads TGCGCCAGCAGCTTGGTAGCAGAGAACTATGGCTACACCTTC. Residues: CASSLVAENYGYTF.

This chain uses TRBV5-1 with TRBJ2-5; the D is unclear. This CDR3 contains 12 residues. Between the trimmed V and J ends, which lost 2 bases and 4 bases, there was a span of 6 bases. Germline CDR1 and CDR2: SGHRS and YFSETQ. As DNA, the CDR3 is TGCGCCAGCAGCTTTAAGGCAGAGACCCAGTACTTC. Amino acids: CASSFKAETQYF. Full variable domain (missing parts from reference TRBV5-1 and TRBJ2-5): KAGVTQTPRYLIKTRGQQVTLSCSPISGHRSVSWYQQTPGQGLQFLFEYFSETQRNKGNFPGRFSGRQFSNSRSEMNVSTLELGDSALYLCASSFKAETQYFGPGTRLLVL.

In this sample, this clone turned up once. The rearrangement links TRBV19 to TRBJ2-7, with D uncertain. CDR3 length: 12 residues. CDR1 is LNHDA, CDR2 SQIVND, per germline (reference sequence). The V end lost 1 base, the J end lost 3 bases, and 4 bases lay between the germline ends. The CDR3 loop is CASSIGGYEQYF. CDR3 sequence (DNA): TGTGCCAGTAGTATAGGAGGCTACGAGCAGTACTTC.

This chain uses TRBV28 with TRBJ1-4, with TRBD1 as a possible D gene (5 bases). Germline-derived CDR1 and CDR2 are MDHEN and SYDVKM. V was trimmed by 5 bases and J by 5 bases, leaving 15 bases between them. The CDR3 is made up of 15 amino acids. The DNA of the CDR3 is TGTGCCAGCAGTACGACAGCCTTGGGGAATGAAAAACTGTTTTTT. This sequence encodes CASSTTALGNEKLFF.

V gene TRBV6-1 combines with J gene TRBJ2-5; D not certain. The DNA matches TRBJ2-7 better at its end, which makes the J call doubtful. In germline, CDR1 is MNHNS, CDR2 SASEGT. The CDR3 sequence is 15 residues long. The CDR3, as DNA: TGTGCCAGCAGTATCGTGGTGGGCAGAACCTACGAGCAGTACTTC. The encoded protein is CASSIVVGRTYEQYF.

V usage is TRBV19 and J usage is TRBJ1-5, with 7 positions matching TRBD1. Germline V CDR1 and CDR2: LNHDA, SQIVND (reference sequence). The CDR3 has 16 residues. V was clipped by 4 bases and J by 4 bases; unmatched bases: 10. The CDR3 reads CASSSSGQNLNQPQHF. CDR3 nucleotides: TGTGCCAGTAGTAGCTCGGGACAGAACCTAAATCAGCCCCAGCATTTT.

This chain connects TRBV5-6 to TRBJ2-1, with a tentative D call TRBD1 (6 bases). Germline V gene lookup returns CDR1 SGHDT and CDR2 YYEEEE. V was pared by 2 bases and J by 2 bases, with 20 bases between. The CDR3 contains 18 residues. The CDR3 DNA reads TGTGCCAGCAGCTTAACACGAACCAGGGGACCCACCTACAATGAGCAGTTCTTC. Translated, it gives CASSLTRTRGPTYNEQFF.

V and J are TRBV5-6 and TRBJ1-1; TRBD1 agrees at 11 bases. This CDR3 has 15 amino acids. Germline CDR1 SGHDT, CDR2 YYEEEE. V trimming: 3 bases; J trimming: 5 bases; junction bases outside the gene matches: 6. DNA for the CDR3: TGTGCCAGCAGCTCACCGGGACAGGGGGAGACTGAAGCTTTCTTT. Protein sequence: CASSSPGQGETEAFF.

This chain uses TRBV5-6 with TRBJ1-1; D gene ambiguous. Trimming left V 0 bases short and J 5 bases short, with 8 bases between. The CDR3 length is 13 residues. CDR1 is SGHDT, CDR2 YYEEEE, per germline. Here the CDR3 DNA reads TGTGCCAGCAGCTTGGTATTGGGGACTGAAGCTTTCTTT. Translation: CASSLVLGTEAFF. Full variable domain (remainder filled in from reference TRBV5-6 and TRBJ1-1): DAGVTQSPTHLIKTRGQQVTLRCSPKSGHDTVSWYQQALGQGPQFIFQYYEEEERQRGNFPDRFSGHQFPNYSSELNVNALLLGDSALYLCASSLVLGTEAFFGQGTRLTVV.

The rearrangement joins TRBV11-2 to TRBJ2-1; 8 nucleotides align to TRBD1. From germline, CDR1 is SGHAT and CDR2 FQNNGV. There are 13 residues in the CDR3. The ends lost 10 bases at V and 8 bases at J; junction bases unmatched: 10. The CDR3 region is CATAGQGSDEQFF. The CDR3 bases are TGTGCCACCGCCGGACAGGGTTCCGATGAGCAGTTCTTC.

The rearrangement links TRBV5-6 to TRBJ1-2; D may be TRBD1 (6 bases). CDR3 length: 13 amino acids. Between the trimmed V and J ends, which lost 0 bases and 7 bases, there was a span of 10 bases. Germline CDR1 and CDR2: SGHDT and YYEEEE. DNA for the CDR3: TGTGCCAGCAGCTTGGGGGACATTCGTGGCTACACCTTC. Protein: CASSLGDIRGYTF.

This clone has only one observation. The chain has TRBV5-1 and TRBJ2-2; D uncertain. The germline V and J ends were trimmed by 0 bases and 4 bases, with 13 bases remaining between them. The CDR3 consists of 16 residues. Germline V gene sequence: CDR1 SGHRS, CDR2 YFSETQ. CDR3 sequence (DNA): TGCGCCAGCAGCTTGGAGGGAAGACCGTCCACCGGGGAGCTGTTTTTT. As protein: CASSLEGRPSTGELFF.

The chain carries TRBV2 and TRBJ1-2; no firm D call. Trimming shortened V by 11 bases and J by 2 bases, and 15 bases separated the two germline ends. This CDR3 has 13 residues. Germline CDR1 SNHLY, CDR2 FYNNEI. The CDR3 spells CASATGPNYGYTF. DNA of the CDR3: TGTGCCTCCGCGACGGGTCCAAACTATGGCTACACCTTC.

The DNA for the CDR3 is TGTGCCAGCAGCTCCGATGGCCCGGGGCAGTTCTTC. This translates into CASSSDGPGQFF. V gene TRBV7-3 combines with J gene TRBJ2-1; D ambiguous. Germline CDR1 is SGHTA and CDR2 is FQGTGA. The CDR3 has 12 amino acids. V was pared by 4 bases and J by 12 bases, with 13 bases between.

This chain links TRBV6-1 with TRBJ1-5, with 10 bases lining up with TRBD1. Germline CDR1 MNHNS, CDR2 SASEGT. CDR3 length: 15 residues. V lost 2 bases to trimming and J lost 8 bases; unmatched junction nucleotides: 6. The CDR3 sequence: CASSENWDRGKPQHF. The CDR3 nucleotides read TGTGCCAGCAGTGAAAACTGGGACAGGGGCAAGCCCCAGCATTTT.

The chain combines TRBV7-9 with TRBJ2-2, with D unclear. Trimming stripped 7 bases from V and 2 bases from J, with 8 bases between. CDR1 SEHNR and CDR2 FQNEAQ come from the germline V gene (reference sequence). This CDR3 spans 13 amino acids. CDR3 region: CASTDLNTGELFF. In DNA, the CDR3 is TGTGCCAGCACTGACCTAAACACCGGGGAGCTGTTTTTT. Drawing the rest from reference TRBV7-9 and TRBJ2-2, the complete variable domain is DTGVSQNPRHKITKRGQNVTFRCDPISEHNRLYWYRQTLGQGPEFLTYFQNEAQLEKSRLLSDRFSAERPKGSFSTLEIQRTEQGDSAMYLCASTDLNTGELFFGEGSRLTVL.

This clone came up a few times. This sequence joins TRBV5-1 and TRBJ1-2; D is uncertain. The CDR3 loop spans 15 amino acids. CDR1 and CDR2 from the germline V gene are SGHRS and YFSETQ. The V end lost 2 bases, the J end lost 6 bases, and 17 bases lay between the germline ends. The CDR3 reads CASSLRPGGRDGYTF. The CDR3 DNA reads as TGCGCCAGCAGCTTACGACCGGGAGGACGAGATGGCTACACCTTC.

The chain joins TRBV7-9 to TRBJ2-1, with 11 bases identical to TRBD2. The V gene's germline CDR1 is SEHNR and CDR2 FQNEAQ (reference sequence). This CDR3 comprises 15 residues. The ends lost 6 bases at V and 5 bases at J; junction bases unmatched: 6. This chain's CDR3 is CASRNSGRGHNEQFF. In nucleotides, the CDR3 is TGTGCCAGCAGGAATAGCGGGAGGGGACACAATGAGCAGTTCTTC.

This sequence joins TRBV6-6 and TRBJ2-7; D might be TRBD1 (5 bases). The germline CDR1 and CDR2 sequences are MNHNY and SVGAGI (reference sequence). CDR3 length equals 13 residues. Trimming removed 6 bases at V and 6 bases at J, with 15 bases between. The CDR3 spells CASRGLRGIEQYF. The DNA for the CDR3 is TGTGCCAGCAGGGGGCTTCGTGGGATCGAGCAGTACTTC.

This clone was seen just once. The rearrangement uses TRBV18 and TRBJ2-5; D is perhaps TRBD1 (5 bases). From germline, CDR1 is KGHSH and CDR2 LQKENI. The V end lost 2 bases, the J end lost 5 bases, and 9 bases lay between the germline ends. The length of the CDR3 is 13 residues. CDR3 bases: TGTGCCAGCTCACCATCAGGGATGGAGACCCAGTACTTC. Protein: CASSPSGMETQYF.

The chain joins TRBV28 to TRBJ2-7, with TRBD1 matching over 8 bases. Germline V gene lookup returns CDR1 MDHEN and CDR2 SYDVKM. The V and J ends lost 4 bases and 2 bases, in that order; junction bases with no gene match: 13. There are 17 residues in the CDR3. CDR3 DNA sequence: TGTGCCAGCAGTTCCCCGGAAAGAGGGACAGGTCCCTACGAGCAGTACTTC. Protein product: CASSSPERGTGPYEQYF.